This is a list of T cell receptor beta chains from one sample in a study of T cell responses to AZD1222 COVID-19 vaccine. Repertoires were generated with immunoSEQ multiplex PCR, while TCRdb's copy carries only in-frame clones and drops some. The sample consists of about 160,000 clones, under 95% of them appearing once. Sequencing was performed on peripheral blood, taken 28 days after the second AZD1222 dose. Receptors originate from an adult who received the AZD1222 COVID-19 vaccine. The CDR3 runs from the conserved cysteine through the conserved F or W. Each record gives: D gene, J gene, V gene, CDR3 protein. D genes are given only for firm matches.

>NA|TRBJ2-5|TRBV7-9
CASSPRTLQETQYF
>NA|TRBJ1-1|TRBV2
CASSEGQWEAFF
>NA|TRBJ2-7|TRBV2
CASAKDPTSYEQYF
>TRBD1|TRBJ1-2|TRBV18
CASSPRTGRDYGYTF
>TRBD2|TRBJ2-5|TRBV7-9
CASSSSGDLTKETQYF
>NA|TRBJ1-2|TRBV6-5
CASSPGTRAKPTF
>TRBD2|TRBJ2-1|TRBV5-6
CASSRVTGGTYNEQFF
>NA|TRBJ1-6|TRBV6-5
CASSSPGRGNSPLHF
>NA|TRBJ2-5|TRBV3-1/TRBV3-2
CASSQISLETQYF
>NA|TRBJ2-2|TRBV7-2
CASSFDRGGELFF
>NA|TRBJ2-7|TRBV7-2
CASSSLRGAYEQYF
>TRBD1|TRBJ2-2|TRBV11-2
CASSLTGAYTGELFF
>TRBD2|TRBJ2-1|TRBV23-1
CASSLDGLAGGLLYNEQFF
>TRBD2|TRBJ2-5|TRBV14
CASSLGLAEWGETQYF
>NA|TRBJ1-2|TRBV2
CASSEIRTANGYTF
>NA|TRBJ2-3|TRBV10-1
CASSENQGTDTQYF
>NA|TRBJ1-5|TRBV15
CATSIRSGNQPQHF
>TRBD2|TRBJ2-7|TRBV27
CASSFSGGAWYEQYF
>TRBD1|TRBJ2-7|TRBV5-1
CASSTDRGDLGEQYF
>TRBD1|TRBJ2-7|TRBV6-2/TRBV6-3
CASSRDSPVYEQYF
>NA|TRBJ1-2|TRBV5-1
CASSLGQGGYGYTF
>NA|TRBJ2-7|TRBV10-1
CASSLHRLGEQYF
>NA|TRBJ1-1|TRBV6-5
CASSWGRGAEAFF
>TRBD1|TRBJ2-5|TRBV10-3
CAISAGQQETQYF
>NA|TRBJ1-5|TRBV24-1
CATSLTDNQPQHF
>TRBD1|TRBJ1-2|TRBV18
CASSTTGGAYYTF
>TRBD1|TRBJ1-5|TRBV5-5
CASSKVTGGGNQPQHF
>TRBD2|TRBJ2-7|TRBV5-6
CASSQRGASYEQYF
>NA|TRBJ1-2|TRBV6-1
CASSAFKSRGLLDNYGYTF
>NA|TRBJ1-1|TRBV4-1
CASSQKVGQGGTEAFF
>TRBD2|TRBJ2-1|TRBV7-2
CASSLISGGAKIHEQFF
>NA|TRBJ1-1|TRBV15
CATSRDRIGNTEAFF
>NA|TRBJ2-7|TRBV5-1
CASSFNGYEQYF
>NA|TRBJ1-1|TRBV5-6
CASSLEWGLDTEAFF
>NA|TRBJ2-3|TRBV19
CASSTGSNADTQYF
>NA|TRBJ1-4|TRBV29-1
CSVEAPRGKLFF
>TRBD2|TRBJ2-1|TRBV9
CASSGTSGNEQFF
>NA|TRBJ2-7|TRBV12-3/TRBV12-4
CASAAGNSYEQYF
>NA|TRBJ1-5|TRBV6-1
CASSEHREKGQPQHF
>TRBD2|TRBJ2-1|TRBV10-3
CAISVTGTTNEQFF
>NA|TRBJ1-3|TRBV9
CASSVGGDPGNTIYF
>TRBD2|TRBJ2-1|TRBV11-3
CASSSPSGGNEQFF
>NA|TRBJ1-3|TRBV6-5
CASSQGFATIYF
>NA|TRBJ1-3|TRBV5-5
CASSLRDLFSGNTIYF
>NA|TRBJ1-4|TRBV11-2
CASSSIRGRHEKLFF
>NA|TRBJ2-2|TRBV5-4
CASSREQITNTGELFF
>TRBD2|TRBJ2-5|TRBV3-1/TRBV3-2
CASSQGPRGVQETQYF
>NA|TRBJ1-3|TRBV27
CASSPKGSSSGNTIYF
>TRBD1|TRBJ1-2|TRBV11-2
CASSLDPQGRDNYGYTF
>NA|TRBJ1-6|TRBV4-2
CASSQEGQGKSYSPLHF
>NA|TRBJ2-5|TRBV6-5
CASSYSKEGSQYF
>NA|TRBJ2-7|TRBV6-5
CASRFGRVGIYEQYF
>NA|TRBJ2-7|TRBV12-3/TRBV12-4
CASSLSFSEQYF